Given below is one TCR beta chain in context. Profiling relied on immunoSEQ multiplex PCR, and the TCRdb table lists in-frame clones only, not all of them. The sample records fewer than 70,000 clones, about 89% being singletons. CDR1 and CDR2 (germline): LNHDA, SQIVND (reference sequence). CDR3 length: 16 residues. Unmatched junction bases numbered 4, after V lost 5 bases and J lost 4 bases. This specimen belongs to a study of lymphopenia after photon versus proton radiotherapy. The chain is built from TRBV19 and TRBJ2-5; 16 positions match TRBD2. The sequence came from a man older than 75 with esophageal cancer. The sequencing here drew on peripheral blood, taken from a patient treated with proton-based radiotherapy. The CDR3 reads CASSAGTSGRGETQYF. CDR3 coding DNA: TGTGCCAGTAGTGCCGGGACTAGCGGGAGGGGAGAGACCCAGTACTTC.